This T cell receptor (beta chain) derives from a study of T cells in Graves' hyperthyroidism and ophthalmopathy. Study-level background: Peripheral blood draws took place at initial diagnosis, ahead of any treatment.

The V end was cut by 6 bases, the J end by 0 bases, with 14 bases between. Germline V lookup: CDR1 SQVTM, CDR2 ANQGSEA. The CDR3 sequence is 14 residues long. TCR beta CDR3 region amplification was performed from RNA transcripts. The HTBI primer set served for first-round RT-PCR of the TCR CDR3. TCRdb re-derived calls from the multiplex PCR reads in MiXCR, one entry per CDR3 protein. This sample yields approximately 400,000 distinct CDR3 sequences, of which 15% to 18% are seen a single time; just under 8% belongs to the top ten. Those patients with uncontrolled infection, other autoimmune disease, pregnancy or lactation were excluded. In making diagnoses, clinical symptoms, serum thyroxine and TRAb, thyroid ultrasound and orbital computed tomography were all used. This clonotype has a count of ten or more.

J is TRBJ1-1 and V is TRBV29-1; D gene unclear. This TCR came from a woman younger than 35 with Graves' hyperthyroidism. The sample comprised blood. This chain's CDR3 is CSVLVTNMNTEAFF. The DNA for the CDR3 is TGCAGCGTGCTGGTGACGAACATGAACACTGAAGCTTTCTTT.